Below, 27 T cell receptor beta chains from the same sample are listed, as sequenced in a study of cytomegalovirus exposure and HLA in healthy donors. The PCR contained 60 Vbeta and 13 Jbeta primers. The assay was immunoSEQ multiplex PCR, and TCRdb's table has in-frame clones only and misses some. Seen here are around 100,000 clones, roughly 71% observed once, and the top ten hold 11%. The sequencing input was PBMCs. These receptor sequences come from a man aged 35 to 55 in good health and CMV-seropositive.

The gene calls are TRBV28 and TRBJ1-2; D possibly corresponds to TRBD1 (6 bases). The CDR3 length is 16 residues. Germline CDR1 MDHEN, CDR2 SYDVKM. The V gene lost 5 bases and the J gene lost 6 bases, with 22 bases spanning the gap. For the CDR3, the DNA is TGTGCCAGCAGTCAGATTAACAGGGACGTCTCGGATGGCTACACCTTC. Its translation: CASSQINRDVSDGYTF.

The rearrangement links TRBV7-8 to TRBJ2-7, with TRBD2 matching 7 bases. V was pared by 3 bases and J by 4 bases, with 6 bases of the junction left unmatched. The CDR3 has 14 amino acids. CDR1 is SGHVS, CDR2 FQNEAQ, per germline. As DNA, the CDR3 is TGTGCCAGCAGCTTCGGGGGGACGGGGTACGAGCAGTACTTC. It encodes CASSFGGTGYEQYF.

J is TRBJ2-7 and V is TRBV5-4; 7 bases fit TRBD2. Germline V gene data show CDR1 as SGHNT and CDR2 as YYREEE (reference sequence). V shed 4 bases and J 5 bases; nucleotides not matched to a gene: 9. There are 14 residues in the CDR3. The CDR3: CASSIGLVNDEQYF. The CDR3 region has the DNA TGTGCCAGCAGCATAGGACTAGTAAATGACGAGCAGTACTTC.

CDR3 DNA sequence: TGTGCCAGCAGGCGGGGATCACAAGAAGAGGAGCTGTTTTTT. Amino acids: CASRRGSQEEELFF. The chain combines TRBV6-1 with TRBJ2-2, with D possibly being TRBD2 (6 bases). V was pared by 6 bases and J by 10 bases, with 18 bases between. The CDR3 consists of 14 residues. Germline assignment: CDR1 MNHNS and CDR2 SASEGT.

This clone was detected a few times. The chain recombines TRBV9 with TRBJ1-2; D unclear. The CDR3 consists of 14 residues. Germline values: CDR1 SGDLS, CDR2 YYNGEE. V was shortened by 0 bases and J by 0 bases, with 6 bases between the two germline ends. CDR3 amino acids: CASSVATANYGYTF. The CDR3 bases are TGTGCCAGCAGCGTAGCTACTGCTAACTATGGCTACACCTTC. Full variable domain (missing parts from reference TRBV9 and TRBJ1-2): DSGVTQTPKHLITATGQRVTLRCSPRSGDLSVYWYQQSLDQGLQFLIQYYNGEERAKGNILERFSAQQFPDLHSELNLSSLELGDSALYFCASSVATANYGYTFGSGTRLTVV.

This clone was observed a single time. This chain links TRBV29-1 with TRBJ2-2, with D unclear. The CDR3 is made up of 12 amino acids. V lost 4 bases and J 4 bases, leaving 7 bases between the germline ends. The germline V gene has CDR1 SQVTM and CDR2 ANQGSEA. This CDR3 reads CSVVAFTGELFF. The CDR3 coding sequence is TGCAGCGTTGTCGCGTTCACCGGGGAGCTGTTTTTT.

The chain employs TRBV28 and TRBJ2-7; 14 bases are shared with TRBD2. Per germline, CDR1 MDHEN and CDR2 SYDVKM. The CDR3 contains 16 residues. J was trimmed by 1 base and V by 3 bases; bases with no gene match: 2. In DNA form, the CDR3 reads TGTGCCAGCAGTTTCGGGACTAGCGGGAGTTCCTACGAGCAGTACTTC. Protein product: CASSFGTSGSSYEQYF.

In this sample, this clone turned up many times. This sequence joins TRBV5-6 and TRBJ2-7; D possibly corresponds to TRBD2 (6 bases). This CDR3 spans 12 amino acids. The ends were cut back, 3 bases at V and 4 bases at J, with 8 bases in the middle. Germline V gene data show CDR1 as SGHDT and CDR2 as YYEEEE. In DNA, the CDR3 is TGTGCCAGCAGCTCCAGCGGGTACGAGCAGTACTTC. It translates to CASSSSGYEQYF.

This rearrangement joins TRBV2 to TRBJ2-1; D may be TRBD1 (6 bases). The CDR3 is 14 residues long. The germline V gene encodes CDR1 SNHLY and CDR2 FYNNEI. Trimming took 5 bases from V and 5 from J, leaving 13 bases between them. CDR3 DNA sequence: TGTGCCAGCAGTCCCCAGACAGGCCACAATGAGCAGTTCTTC. This sequence encodes CASSPQTGHNEQFF.

The chain joins TRBV4-3 to TRBJ2-4; TRBD2 aligns across 8 bases. Germline V lookup: CDR1 LGHNA, CDR2 YSLEER. The CDR3 loop spans 17 amino acids. Germline trimming cut 0 bases from V and 2 bases from J; bases unmatched to any gene: 6. In DNA form, the CDR3 reads TGCGCCAGCAGCCAAGATCAGGAGCGGGAGTCCAAAAACATTCAGTACTTC. It is translated as CASSQDQERESKNIQYF.

The rearrangement uses TRBV9 and TRBJ2-7, with a tentative D call TRBD2 (6 bases). CDR1 and CDR2 (germline): SGDLS, YYNGEE. The CDR3 sequence is 16 residues long. Trimming cost V 4 bases and J 0 bases, with 17 bases left between them. For the CDR3, the DNA is TGTGCCAGCAGCCCTCTGGAGGGAGAGGGCTCCTACGAGCAGTACGTC. Translated: CASSPLEGEGSYEQYV.

V is TRBV10-3 and J is TRBJ2-4, with TRBD1 matching over 10 bases. Germline V gives CDR1 ENHRY, CDR2 SYGVKD. This CDR3 has 17 amino acids. V lost 4 bases and J lost 2; bases outside the gene matches: 8. DNA for the CDR3: TGTGCCATCAGTGGGGGCCGGGACAGGGGCACCAAAAACATTCAGTACTTC. It is translated as CAISGGRDRGTKNIQYF.

The chain carries TRBV5-1 and TRBJ1-2; D perhaps matches TRBD1 (6 bases). With 3 bases removed from V and 5 bases from J, the gap between germline ends came to 17 bases. Germline V gene lookup returns CDR1 SGHRS and CDR2 YFSETQ. This CDR3 spans 15 amino acids. The CDR3 bases are TGCGCCAGCAGCTCGGGAAACACAGGGACGTATGGCTACACCTTC. As protein: CASSSGNTGTYGYTF.

This clone was picked up one time. The chain couples TRBV7-9 to TRBJ2-3; 7 bases are shared with TRBD1. Germline CDR1 and CDR2: SEHNR and FQNEAQ (reference sequence). V trimming: 5 bases; J trimming: 2 bases; junction bases outside the gene matches: 10. This CDR3 spans 16 amino acids. CDR3 in amino acids: CASSALDRALTDTQYF. CDR3 nucleotide sequence: TGTGCCAGCAGCGCCTTAGACAGGGCCCTCACAGATACGCAGTATTTT.

This clone was counted only a few times. The chain combines TRBV4-2 with TRBJ1-1; D gene ambiguous. Germline V gives CDR1 LGHNA, CDR2 YNFKEQ. The CDR3 loop spans 15 amino acids. Trimming removed 1 base from V and 4 bases from J, with 13 bases in between. The CDR3 DNA reads as TGTGCCAGCAGCCAAGTTGCGGGAGGGTCCACTGAAGCTTTCTTT. It codes for CASSQVAGGSTEAFF.

J is TRBJ2-3 and V is TRBV7-2; possibly TRBD2 for D (6 bases). Trimming shortened V by 2 bases and J by 1 base, and 16 bases separated the two germline ends. The germline V gene has CDR1 SGHTA and CDR2 FQGNSA. This CDR3 is built from 17 residues. Here the CDR3 reads CASSLFGGRLGTDTQYF. In DNA, the CDR3 is TGTGCCAGCAGCTTATTTGGGGGGAGGTTGGGCACAGATACGCAGTATTTT.

The rearrangement joins TRBV6-6 to TRBJ2-7; 8 bases are shared with TRBD1. V dropped 5 bases and J dropped 3; count of bases not matched to a gene: 3. Germline loops: CDR1 MNHNY, CDR2 SVGAGI (reference sequence). There are 13 residues in the CDR3. CDR3 sequence (DNA): TGTGCCAGCAGTCTCGGACAGGGCTACGAGCAGTACTTC. Translation: CASSLGQGYEQYF.

This rearrangement joins TRBV29-1 to TRBJ1-2; TRBD1 agrees at 11 bases. V trimming: 4 bases; J trimming: 6 bases; junction bases outside the gene matches: 10. Per germline, CDR1 SQVTM and CDR2 ANQGSEA. CDR3 length: 15 residues. The CDR3 protein is CSVGRTGGQTDGYTF. DNA for the CDR3: TGCAGCGTTGGTCGGACAGGGGGCCAGACAGATGGCTACACCTTC. The whole variable domain, filled in from reference TRBV29-1 and TRBJ1-2, reads SAVISQKPSRDICQRGTSLTIQCQVDSQVTMMFWYRQQPGQSLTLIATANQGSEATYESGFVIDKFPISRPNLTFSTLTVSNMSPEDSSIYLCSVGRTGGQTDGYTFGSGTRLTVV.

The rearrangement joins TRBV2 to TRBJ2-7; D unresolved. The CDR3 has 11 residues. V lost 2 bases to trimming and J lost 9 bases, with 8 bases between them. Germline CDR1 and CDR2: SNHLY and FYNNEI. CDR3 coding DNA: TGTGCCAGCAGTGAACCCGGCGGGCAGTACGTC. Translated: CASSEPGGQYV.

The chain is built from TRBV6-5 and TRBJ2-4, with unresolved D. Per germline, CDR1 MNHEY and CDR2 SVGAGI. This CDR3 region has 13 residues. V was pared by 5 bases and J by 8 bases, with 13 bases between. CDR3 amino acids: CASSGLALDIQYF. CDR3 DNA sequence: TGTGCCAGCAGTGGGCTCGCCCTGGACATTCAGTACTTC.

The gene calls are TRBV4-2 and TRBJ2-7, with TRBD1 identical over 9 bases. The CDR3 has 16 residues. The V gene's germline CDR1 is LGHNA and CDR2 YNFKEQ. Trimming removed 0 bases from V and 4 bases from J; junction bases left unmatched: 7. The CDR3 DNA is TGTGCCAGCAGCCAAGAGGGACAGGGACCTAAGTACGAGCAGTACTTC. It is translated as CASSQEGQGPKYEQYF.

Comments on this clone: In the same sample, other DNA sequences code for this CDR3. The gene calls are TRBV9 and TRBJ2-1, with D unresolved. This CDR3 has 12 residues. Germline V CDR1 and CDR2: SGDLS, YYNGEE. Trimming removed 2 bases at V and 9 bases at J, with 9 bases between. In DNA, the CDR3 is TGTGCCAGCAGCGTCGGTACGGGTGAGCAGTTCTTC. This gives the protein CASSVGTGEQFF.

This clone was seen a few times. The chain links TRBV5-4 to TRBJ2-3, with 11 bases identical to TRBD2. CDR1 and CDR2 from the germline V gene are SGHNT and YYREEE (reference sequence). This CDR3 is 16 amino acids long. With 4 bases clipped from V and 5 bases from J, the junction kept 9 bases outside the gene matches. CDR3 residues: CASSMLAGGVGDTQYF. CDR3 DNA: TGTGCCAGCAGCATGCTAGCGGGAGGAGTCGGAGATACGCAGTATTTT. Filled out from reference TRBV5-4 and TRBJ2-3, the complete variable domain reads ETGVTQSPTHLIKTRGQQVTLRCSSQSGHNTVSWYQQALGQGPQFIFQYYREEENGRGNFPPRFSGLQFPNYSSELNVNALELDDSALYLCASSMLAGGVGDTQYFGPGTRLTVL.

V and J are TRBV29-1 and TRBJ1-2; D call uncertain. CDR1 is SQVTM and CDR2 is ANQGSEA in the germline V gene. CDR3 size: 9 residues. The V end was cut by 3 bases, the J end by 8 bases, with 4 bases between. The CDR3 is CSVDTGYTF. The CDR3, as DNA: TGCAGCGTTGACACAGGCTACACCTTC.

A few counts support this clone. The chain uses TRBV27 and TRBJ2-7, with unresolved D. The V end was cut by 4 bases, the J end by 2 bases, with 6 bases between. The CDR3 has 12 residues. Germline V gene lookup returns CDR1 MNHEY and CDR2 SMNVEV (reference sequence). CDR3 region: CASSSNTYEQYF. Written as DNA, the CDR3 is TGTGCCAGCAGTTCCAACACCTACGAGCAGTACTTC.

This clone has a handful of counts. V and J are TRBV19 and TRBJ1-5; D may be TRBD1 (6 bases). This CDR3 comprises 15 residues. V was trimmed by 5 bases and J by 6 bases, leaving 17 bases between them. The germline gives CDR1 LNHDA, CDR2 SQIVND (reference sequence). CDR3 nucleotides: TGTGCCAGTAGTTCCAGGGGCATAGCAGGTCAGCCCCAGCATTTT. Encoded protein: CASSSRGIAGQPQHF.

A word on this clone: The junction and the germline gene differ at one end; a read error may be behind it. The V gene is TRBV19, the J gene TRBJ2-3, with unresolved D. Germline-derived CDR1 and CDR2 are LNHDA and SQIVND (reference sequence). The CDR3 length is 13 residues. For the CDR3, the DNA is TGTGCCAGTAGGACTCCAAGCACGGATACGCAGTATTTT. It is translated as CASRTPSTDTQYF.